A selection of T cell receptor beta chains follows, all from one sample in a study of identical twins. TCRdb analysed the 5' RACE reads with MiXCR anew, one entry per CDR3 protein. Of roughly 690,000 distinct CDR3 sequences in the sample, around 6% were seen once. The source material was naive T cells sorted from blood. The source of these receptors is a man younger than 35 in good health. The conserved cysteine and the conserved F or W are not part of the CDR3 here. Each record gives: J gene, clone size, V gene, D gene, CDR3 protein. The D gene is left open where the match is weak. Size is omitted from some rows. Given values are once, few, many or a class for expanded clones.

J gene: TRBJ2-1
clone size: many
V gene: TRBV5-6
D gene: -
CDR3 protein: ASIDWGIRANEQF

J gene: TRBJ2-2
clone size: -
V gene: TRBV7-9
D gene: -
CDR3 protein: ASSPPRQGTGELF

J gene: TRBJ2-1
clone size: many
V gene: TRBV5-6
D gene: -
CDR3 protein: ASSFSASYNEQF

J gene: TRBJ2-1
clone size: few
V gene: TRBV6-4
D gene: TRBD2
CDR3 protein: ASMLDSGNYNEQF

J gene: TRBJ2-5
clone size: -
V gene: TRBV13
D gene: -
CDR3 protein: ASSLIVNQETQY

J gene: TRBJ1-6
clone size: few
V gene: TRBV12-3/TRBV12-4
D gene: TRBD1
CDR3 protein: AIGPDRGRTPLH

J gene: TRBJ2-1
clone size: many
V gene: TRBV24-1
D gene: TRBD2
CDR3 protein: ATSSGRVNEQF

J gene: TRBJ2-5
clone size: many
V gene: TRBV29-1
D gene: -
CDR3 protein: SVEGGRGETQY

J gene: TRBJ2-5
clone size: -
V gene: TRBV5-1
D gene: -
CDR3 protein: ASSMPGETQY

J gene: TRBJ2-2
clone size: -
V gene: TRBV5-1
D gene: -
CDR3 protein: ASSPHRKPGELF

J gene: TRBJ1-5
clone size: few
V gene: TRBV4-2
D gene: -
CDR3 protein: ASSQEGNINQPQH

J gene: TRBJ1-5
clone size: -
V gene: TRBV7-6
D gene: -
CDR3 protein: ASGLSNQPQH

J gene: TRBJ1-1
clone size: many
V gene: TRBV27
D gene: TRBD1
CDR3 protein: ASKRTGHMNTEAF

J gene: TRBJ2-1
clone size: -
V gene: TRBV18
D gene: TRBD1
CDR3 protein: ASSPSPGQGGNEQF

J gene: TRBJ2-1
clone size: few
V gene: TRBV29-1
D gene: -
CDR3 protein: SVFIDNEQF

J gene: TRBJ2-3
clone size: -
V gene: TRBV7-9
D gene: -
CDR3 protein: ASSLFGGPGTDTQY

J gene: TRBJ2-1
clone size: many
V gene: TRBV5-1
D gene: TRBD1
CDR3 protein: ASSSHPGQGNNEQF

J gene: TRBJ2-1
clone size: many
V gene: TRBV29-1
D gene: -
CDR3 protein: SVEVGQNSYNEQF

J gene: TRBJ2-1
clone size: many
V gene: TRBV11-3
D gene: -
CDR3 protein: ASSQAGEQF

J gene: TRBJ2-3
clone size: many
V gene: TRBV11-1
D gene: TRBD1
CDR3 protein: ASSFRDRGLDTQY

J gene: TRBJ2-5
clone size: few
V gene: TRBV20-1
D gene: TRBD2
CDR3 protein: SQTTERGGLATQY

J gene: TRBJ1-6
clone size: few
V gene: TRBV20-1
D gene: -
CDR3 protein: SARVTPAQRDSPLH

J gene: TRBJ1-2
clone size: -
V gene: TRBV3-1
D gene: TRBD1
CDR3 protein: ASSQGPGTGSGYT

J gene: TRBJ2-3
clone size: many
V gene: TRBV20-1
D gene: -
CDR3 protein: SAYRAPDGHTQY

J gene: TRBJ2-2
clone size: many
V gene: TRBV6-2/TRBV6-3
D gene: -
CDR3 protein: ASSTGAGELF

J gene: TRBJ2-3
clone size: many
V gene: TRBV10-3
D gene: TRBD2
CDR3 protein: AISDYETSGGTDTQY

J gene: TRBJ2-4
clone size: many
V gene: TRBV15
D gene: TRBD1
CDR3 protein: ATSSYRQGLAKNIQY

J gene: TRBJ2-2
clone size: many
V gene: TRBV5-1
D gene: -
CDR3 protein: ASSDLLVTGELF

J gene: TRBJ1-4
clone size: -
V gene: TRBV30
D gene: -
CDR3 protein: AWSGLGEKLF

J gene: TRBJ1-1
clone size: many
V gene: TRBV29-1
D gene: -
CDR3 protein: SSTLTMHPGNTEAF

J gene: TRBJ1-6
clone size: many
V gene: TRBV6-5
D gene: -
CDR3 protein: ASSYSEFGNSPLH

J gene: TRBJ2-1
clone size: -
V gene: TRBV5-1
D gene: TRBD2
CDR3 protein: ASSLVGLAGGEQF

J gene: TRBJ2-3
clone size: -
V gene: TRBV5-1
D gene: TRBD1
CDR3 protein: ASSGPGQGAEDTQY

J gene: TRBJ2-1
clone size: -
V gene: TRBV9
D gene: -
CDR3 protein: ASSVHPDNEQF

J gene: TRBJ2-5
clone size: many
V gene: TRBV4-1
D gene: -
CDR3 protein: ASSQATEETQY

J gene: TRBJ2-5
clone size: many
V gene: TRBV21-1
D gene: -
CDR3 protein: ASGQGKETQY

J gene: TRBJ2-2
clone size: few
V gene: TRBV5-1
D gene: -
CDR3 protein: ASSLAPTLNTGELF

J gene: TRBJ2-1
clone size: many
V gene: TRBV7-2
D gene: TRBD1
CDR3 protein: ASRLQGDGNEQF

J gene: TRBJ2-2
clone size: many
V gene: TRBV24-1
D gene: -
CDR3 protein: ATSDFPALGELF

J gene: TRBJ1-6
clone size: few
V gene: TRBV6-1
D gene: -
CDR3 protein: ASSRGREVGHNSPLH

J gene: TRBJ2-1
clone size: -
V gene: TRBV7-2
D gene: -
CDR3 protein: ASIGYPPGHEQF

J gene: TRBJ1-6
clone size: -
V gene: TRBV6-5
D gene: TRBD1
CDR3 protein: ASSYSGTGTPLH

J gene: TRBJ2-3
clone size: many
V gene: TRBV12-3/TRBV12-4
D gene: -
CDR3 protein: ASSFTVSSTDTQY

J gene: TRBJ2-3
clone size: -
V gene: TRBV6-4
D gene: TRBD2
CDR3 protein: AVGGERDDTQY

J gene: TRBJ1-1
clone size: many
V gene: TRBV12-3/TRBV12-4
D gene: -
CDR3 protein: ASFTVGGSNTEAF

J gene: TRBJ1-6
clone size: many
V gene: TRBV27
D gene: TRBD1
CDR3 protein: ASKTGWDSPLH

J gene: TRBJ2-5
clone size: few
V gene: TRBV11-3
D gene: -
CDR3 protein: ASSLSWGGDPGETQY

J gene: TRBJ2-4
clone size: many
V gene: TRBV12-3/TRBV12-4
D gene: TRBD1
CDR3 protein: ASSRRTGAHIQY

J gene: TRBJ2-7
clone size: -
V gene: TRBV5-1
D gene: -
CDR3 protein: ASSLASRPKLYEQY

J gene: TRBJ2-3
clone size: many
V gene: TRBV7-3
D gene: -
CDR3 protein: ASSFQHTDTQY

J gene: TRBJ2-1
clone size: -
V gene: TRBV28
D gene: TRBD2
CDR3 protein: ASRISGRLYNEQF

J gene: TRBJ1-2
clone size: many
V gene: TRBV12-3/TRBV12-4
D gene: -
CDR3 protein: ASSTPAGTDGYT

J gene: TRBJ1-3
clone size: many
V gene: TRBV9
D gene: -
CDR3 protein: ASSVATSLSGNTIY

J gene: TRBJ2-4
clone size: few
V gene: TRBV20-1
D gene: -
CDR3 protein: SDRRDKNIQY

J gene: TRBJ2-2
clone size: many
V gene: TRBV12-3/TRBV12-4
D gene: TRBD2
CDR3 protein: ASSGPLAGTGELF

J gene: TRBJ1-1
clone size: many
V gene: TRBV20-1
D gene: TRBD1
CDR3 protein: SAPTGGSITEAF